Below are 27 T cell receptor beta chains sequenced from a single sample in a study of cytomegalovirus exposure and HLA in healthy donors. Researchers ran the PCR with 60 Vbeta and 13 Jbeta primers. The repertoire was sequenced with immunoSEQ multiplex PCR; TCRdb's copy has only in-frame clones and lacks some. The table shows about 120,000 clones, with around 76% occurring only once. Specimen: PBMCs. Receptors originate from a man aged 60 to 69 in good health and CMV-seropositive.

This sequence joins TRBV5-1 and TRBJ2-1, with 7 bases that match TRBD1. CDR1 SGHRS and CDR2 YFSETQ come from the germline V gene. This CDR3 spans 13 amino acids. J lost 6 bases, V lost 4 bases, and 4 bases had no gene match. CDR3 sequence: CASSVQGSNEQFF. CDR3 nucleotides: TGCGCCAGCAGCGTACAGGGGAGCAATGAGCAGTTCTTC.

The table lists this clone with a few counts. CDR3 in DNA: TGTGCCAGCAGCTTGGCTACTAGCGGGGGGGCGAGGCGCCTCGAGCAGTACTTC. Its protein is CASSLATSGGARRLEQYF. The genes are TRBV5-5 and TRBJ2-7; 13 nucleotides align to TRBD2. J gave up 6 bases and V 0 bases, and 12 bases lay outside the gene matches. This CDR3 spans 18 amino acids. Germline lookup yields CDR1 SGHKS and CDR2 YYEKEE (reference sequence).

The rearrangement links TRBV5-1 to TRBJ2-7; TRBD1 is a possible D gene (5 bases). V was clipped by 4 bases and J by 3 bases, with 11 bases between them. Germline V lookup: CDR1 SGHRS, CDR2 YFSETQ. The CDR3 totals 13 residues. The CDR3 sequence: CASSESRVYEQYF. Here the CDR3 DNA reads TGCGCCAGCAGCGAGTCCAGGGTCTACGAGCAGTACTTC. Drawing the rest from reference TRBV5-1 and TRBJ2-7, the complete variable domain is KAGVTQTPRYLIKTRGQQVTLSCSPISGHRSVSWYQQTPGQGLQFLFEYFSETQRNKGNFPGRFSGRQFSNSRSEMNVSTLELGDSALYLCASSESRVYEQYFGPGTRLTVT.

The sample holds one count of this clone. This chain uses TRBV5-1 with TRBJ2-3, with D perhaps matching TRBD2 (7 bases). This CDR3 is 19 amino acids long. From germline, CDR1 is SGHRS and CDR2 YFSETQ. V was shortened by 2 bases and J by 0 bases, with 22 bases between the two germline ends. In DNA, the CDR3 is TGCGCCAGCAGCTTCCATGGCGGGGGCGATCCACTTAGCACAGATACGCAGTATTTT. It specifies CASSFHGGGDPLSTDTQYF.

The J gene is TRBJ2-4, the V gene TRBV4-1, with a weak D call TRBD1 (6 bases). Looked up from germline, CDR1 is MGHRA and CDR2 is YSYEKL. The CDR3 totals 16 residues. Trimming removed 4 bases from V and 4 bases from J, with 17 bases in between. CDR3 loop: CASSPTGRSGKNIQYF. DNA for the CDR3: TGCGCCAGCAGCCCAACAGGGCGGAGTGGTAAAAACATTCAGTACTTC.

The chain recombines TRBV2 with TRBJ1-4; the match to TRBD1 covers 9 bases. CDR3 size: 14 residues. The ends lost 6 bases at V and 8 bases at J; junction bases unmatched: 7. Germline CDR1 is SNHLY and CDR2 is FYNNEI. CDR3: CASSYRDRVEKLFF. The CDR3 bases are TGTGCCAGCAGCTACCGGGACAGGGTCGAAAAACTGTTTTTT.

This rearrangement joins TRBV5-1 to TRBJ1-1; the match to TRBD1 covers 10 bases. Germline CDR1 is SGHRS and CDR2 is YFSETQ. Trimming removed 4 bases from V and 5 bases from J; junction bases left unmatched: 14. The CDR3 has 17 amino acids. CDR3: CASSTWTGGNEVTEAFF. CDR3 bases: TGCGCCAGCAGCACCTGGACAGGGGGAAACGAGGTGACTGAAGCTTTCTTT.

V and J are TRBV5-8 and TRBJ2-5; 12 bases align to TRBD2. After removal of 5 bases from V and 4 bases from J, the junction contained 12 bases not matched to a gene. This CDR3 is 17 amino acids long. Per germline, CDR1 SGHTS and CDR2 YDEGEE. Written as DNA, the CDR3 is TGTGCCAGCAGATTATCGACTAGCGGGAGAAAGGGAGAGACCCAGTACTTC. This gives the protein CASRLSTSGRKGETQYF.

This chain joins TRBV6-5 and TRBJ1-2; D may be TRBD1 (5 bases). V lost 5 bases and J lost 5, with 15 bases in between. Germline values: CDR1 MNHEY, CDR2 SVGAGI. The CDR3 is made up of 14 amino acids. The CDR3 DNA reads TGTGCCAGCAGTAATATAGGGGCCTCGTATGGCTACACCTTC. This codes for CASSNIGASYGYTF.

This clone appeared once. As DNA, the CDR3 is TGTGCCAGCAGACTAGCGGGGGGGCCTAGCACAGATACGCAGTATTTT. Translation gives CASRLAGGPSTDTQYF. The V gene is TRBV2, the J gene TRBJ2-3; the match to TRBD2 covers 13 bases. The ends lost 6 bases at V and 0 bases at J; junction bases unmatched: 3. Germline assignment: CDR1 SNHLY and CDR2 FYNNEI. The CDR3 spans 16 residues.

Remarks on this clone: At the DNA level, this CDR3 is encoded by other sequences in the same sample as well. As DNA, the CDR3 is TGCAGCGTGTTGGGAGGGGCTGTGAACACTGAAGCTTTCTTT. Translated, it gives CSVLGGAVNTEAFF. The rearrangement links TRBV29-1 to TRBJ1-1, with D possibly matching TRBD1 (5 bases). V lost 6 bases to trimming and J lost 0 bases, with 14 bases between them. Germline lookup yields CDR1 SQVTM and CDR2 ANQGSEA. The CDR3 is 14 residues long.

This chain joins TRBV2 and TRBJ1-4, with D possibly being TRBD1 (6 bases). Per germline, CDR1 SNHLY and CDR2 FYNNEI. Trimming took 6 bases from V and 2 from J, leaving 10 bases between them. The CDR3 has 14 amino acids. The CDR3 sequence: CASRRQVTNEKLFF. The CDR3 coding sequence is TGTGCCAGCAGAAGACAGGTGACTAATGAAAAACTGTTTTTT.

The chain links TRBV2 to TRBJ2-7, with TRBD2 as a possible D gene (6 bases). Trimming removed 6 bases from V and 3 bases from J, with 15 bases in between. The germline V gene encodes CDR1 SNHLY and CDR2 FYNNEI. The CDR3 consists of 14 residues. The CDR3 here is CASRAGPTHYEQYF. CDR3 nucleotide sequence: TGTGCCAGCAGGGCGGGACCGACGCACTACGAGCAGTACTTC.

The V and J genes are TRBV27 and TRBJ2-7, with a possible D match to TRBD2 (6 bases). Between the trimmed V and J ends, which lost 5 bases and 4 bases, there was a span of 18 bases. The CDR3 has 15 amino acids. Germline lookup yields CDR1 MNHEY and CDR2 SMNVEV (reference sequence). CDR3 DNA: TGTGCCAGCAGTCGTGCTAGCGAGTCCCAATACGAGCAGTACTTC. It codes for CASSRASESQYEQYF.

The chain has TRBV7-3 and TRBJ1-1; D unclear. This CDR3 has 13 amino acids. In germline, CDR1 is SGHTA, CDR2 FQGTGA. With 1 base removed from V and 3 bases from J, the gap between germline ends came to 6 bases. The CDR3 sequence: CASSLNGDTEAFF. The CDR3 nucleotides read TGTGCCAGCAGCTTAAACGGAGACACTGAAGCTTTCTTT.

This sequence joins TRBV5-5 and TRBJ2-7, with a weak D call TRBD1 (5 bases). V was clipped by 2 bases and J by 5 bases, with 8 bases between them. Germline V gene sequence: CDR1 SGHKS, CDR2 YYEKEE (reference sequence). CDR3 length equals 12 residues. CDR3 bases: TGTGCCAGCAGCTTCTGGACACACGAGCAGTACTTC. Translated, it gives CASSFWTHEQYF. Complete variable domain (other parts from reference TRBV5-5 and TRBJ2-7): DAGVTQSPTHLIKTRGQQVTLRCSPISGHKSVSWYQQVLGQGPQFIFQYYEKEERGRGNFPDRFSARQFPNYSSELNVNALLLGDSALYLCASSFWTHEQYFGPGTRLTVT.

CDR3 DNA sequence: TGCGCCAGCAGCTTATTTATTGGACTAGCGGGAGGGAGCAATGAGCAGTTCTTC. It is translated as CASSLFIGLAGGSNEQFF. The V call is TRBV5-1, the J call TRBJ2-1; 15 bases map to TRBD2. The CDR3 totals 18 residues. With 2 bases clipped from V and 6 bases from J, the junction kept 9 bases outside the gene matches. The V gene's germline CDR1 is SGHRS and CDR2 YFSETQ.

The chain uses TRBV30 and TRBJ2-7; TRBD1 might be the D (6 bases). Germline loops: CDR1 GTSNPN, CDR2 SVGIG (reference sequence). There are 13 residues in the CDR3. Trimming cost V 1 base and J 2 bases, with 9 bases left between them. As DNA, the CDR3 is TGTGCCTGGAGTGGGGCAGGGGCCTACGAGCAGTACTTC. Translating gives CAWSGAGAYEQYF.

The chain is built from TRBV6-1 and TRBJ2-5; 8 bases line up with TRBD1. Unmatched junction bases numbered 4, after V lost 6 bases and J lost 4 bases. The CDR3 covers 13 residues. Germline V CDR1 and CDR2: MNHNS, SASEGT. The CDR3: CASRDRVPETQYF. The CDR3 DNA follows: TGTGCCAGCAGGGACAGGGTTCCAGAGACCCAGTACTTC.

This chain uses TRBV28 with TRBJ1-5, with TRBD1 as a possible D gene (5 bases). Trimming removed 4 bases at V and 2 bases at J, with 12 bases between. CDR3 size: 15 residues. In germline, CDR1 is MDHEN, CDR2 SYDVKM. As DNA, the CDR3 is TGTGCCAGCAGTTCCGTGACAGAGGGCAATCAGCCCCAGCATTTT. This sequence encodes CASSSVTEGNQPQHF.

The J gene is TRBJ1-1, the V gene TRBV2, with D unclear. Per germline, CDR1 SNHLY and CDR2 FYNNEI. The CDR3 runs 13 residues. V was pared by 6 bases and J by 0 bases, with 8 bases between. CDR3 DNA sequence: TGTGCCAGCAGAACGAGCATGAACACTGAAGCTTTCTTT. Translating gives CASRTSMNTEAFF.

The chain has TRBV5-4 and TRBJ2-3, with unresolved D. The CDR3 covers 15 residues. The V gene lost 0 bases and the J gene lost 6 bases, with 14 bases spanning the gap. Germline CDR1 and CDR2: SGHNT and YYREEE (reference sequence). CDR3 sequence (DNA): TGTGCCAGCAGCTTGGAGCCGGGTGCTGGGGATACGCAGTATTTT. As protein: CASSLEPGAGDTQYF.

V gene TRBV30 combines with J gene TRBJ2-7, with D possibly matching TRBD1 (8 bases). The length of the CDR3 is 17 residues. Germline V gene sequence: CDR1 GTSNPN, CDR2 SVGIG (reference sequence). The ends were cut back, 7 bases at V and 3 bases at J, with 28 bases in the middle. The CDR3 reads CALTGEYEVGGSYEQYF. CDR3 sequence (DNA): TGTGCCTTGACAGGGGAATATGAGGTGGGAGGGAGCTACGAGCAGTACTTC.

CDR3 nucleotides: TGTGCCAGTACGACCACAGGGGGCATGGGTTATGGCTACACCTTC. Translating it yields CASTTTGGMGYGYTF. This chain connects TRBV19 to TRBJ1-2, with 9 bases identical to TRBD1. The germline gives CDR1 LNHDA, CDR2 SQIVND (reference sequence). There are 15 residues in the CDR3. V lost 7 bases to trimming and J lost 5 bases; unmatched junction nucleotides: 11.

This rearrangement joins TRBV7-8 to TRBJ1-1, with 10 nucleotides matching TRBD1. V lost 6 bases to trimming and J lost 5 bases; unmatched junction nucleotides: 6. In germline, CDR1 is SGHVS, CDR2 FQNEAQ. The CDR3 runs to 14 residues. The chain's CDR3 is CASSMTGGVTEAFF. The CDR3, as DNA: TGTGCCAGCAGTATGACAGGGGGCGTGACTGAAGCTTTCTTT.

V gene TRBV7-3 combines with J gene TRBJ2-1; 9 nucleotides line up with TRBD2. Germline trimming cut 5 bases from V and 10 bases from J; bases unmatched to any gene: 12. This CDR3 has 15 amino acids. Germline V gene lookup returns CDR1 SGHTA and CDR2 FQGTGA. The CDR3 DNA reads TGTGCCAGCAGCCCCGTGGTAGCGGGAGCGGACGAGCAGTTCTTC. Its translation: CASSPVVAGADEQFF.

The DNA of the CDR3 is TGTGCCAGCTCACCGGGACAGAGCAATCAGCCCCAGCATTTT. This codes for CASSPGQSNQPQHF. The chain joins TRBV18 to TRBJ1-5; TRBD1 aligns across 7 bases. Germline V gives CDR1 KGHSH, CDR2 LQKENI. V trimming: 3 bases; J trimming: 1 base; junction bases outside the gene matches: 0. The CDR3 sequence is 14 residues long.